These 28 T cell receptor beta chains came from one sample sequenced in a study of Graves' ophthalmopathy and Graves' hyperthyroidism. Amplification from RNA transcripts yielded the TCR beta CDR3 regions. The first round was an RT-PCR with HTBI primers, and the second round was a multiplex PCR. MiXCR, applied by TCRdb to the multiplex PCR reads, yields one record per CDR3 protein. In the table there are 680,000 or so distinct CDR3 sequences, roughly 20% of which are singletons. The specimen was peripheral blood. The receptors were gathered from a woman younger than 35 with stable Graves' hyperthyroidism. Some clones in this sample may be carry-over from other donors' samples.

The CDR3 DNA follows: TGCAGTGCTAGAGATGCCAGGGACACTGAAGCTTTCTTT. The encoded protein is CSARDARDTEAFF. The rearrangement joins TRBV20-1 to TRBJ1-1, with a weak D call TRBD1 (5 bases). CDR3 size: 13 residues. Per the germline V gene, CDR1 is DFQATT and CDR2 is SNEGSKA (reference sequence). Trimming stripped 0 bases from V and 3 bases from J, with 8 bases between.

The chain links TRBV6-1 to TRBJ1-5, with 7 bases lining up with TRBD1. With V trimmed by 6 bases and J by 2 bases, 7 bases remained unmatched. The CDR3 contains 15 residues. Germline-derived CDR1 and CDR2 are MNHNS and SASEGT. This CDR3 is CASSDTGTGNQPQHF. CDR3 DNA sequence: TGTGCCAGCAGCGACACAGGGACAGGCAATCAGCCCCAGCATTTT.

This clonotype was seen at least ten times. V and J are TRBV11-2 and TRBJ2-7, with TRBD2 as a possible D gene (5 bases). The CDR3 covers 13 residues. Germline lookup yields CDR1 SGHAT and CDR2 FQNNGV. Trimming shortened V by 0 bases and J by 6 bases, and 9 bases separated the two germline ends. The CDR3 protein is CASSLDLEGEQYF. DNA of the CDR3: TGTGCCAGCAGCTTAGATCTCGAGGGCGAGCAGTACTTC.

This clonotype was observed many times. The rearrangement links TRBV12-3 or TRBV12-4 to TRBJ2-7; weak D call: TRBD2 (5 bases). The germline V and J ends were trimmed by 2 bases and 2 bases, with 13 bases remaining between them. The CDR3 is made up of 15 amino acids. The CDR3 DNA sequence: TGTGCCAGCAGTTTACCCCCGACTACCACCTACGAGCAGTACTTC. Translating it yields CASSLPPTTTYEQYF.

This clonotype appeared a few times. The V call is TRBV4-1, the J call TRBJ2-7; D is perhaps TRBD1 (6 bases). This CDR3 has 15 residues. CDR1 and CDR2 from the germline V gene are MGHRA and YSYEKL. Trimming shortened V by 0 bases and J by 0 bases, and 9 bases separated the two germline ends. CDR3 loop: CASSQDLDSSYEQYF. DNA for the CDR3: TGCGCCAGCAGCCAAGATCTGGACAGCTCCTACGAGCAGTACTTC.

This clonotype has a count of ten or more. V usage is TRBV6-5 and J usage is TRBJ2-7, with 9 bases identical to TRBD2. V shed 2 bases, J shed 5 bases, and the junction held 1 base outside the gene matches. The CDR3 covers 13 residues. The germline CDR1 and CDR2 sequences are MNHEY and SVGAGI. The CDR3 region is CASSYAGGNEQYF. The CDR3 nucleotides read TGTGCCAGCAGTTACGCGGGAGGGAACGAGCAGTACTTC.

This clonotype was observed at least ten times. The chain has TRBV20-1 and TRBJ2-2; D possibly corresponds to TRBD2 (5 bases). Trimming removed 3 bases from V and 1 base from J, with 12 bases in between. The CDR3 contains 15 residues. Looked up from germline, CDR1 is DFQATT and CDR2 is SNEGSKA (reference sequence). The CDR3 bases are TGCAGTGCTAGGGCTACCGGGAAGAACACCGGGGAGCTGTTTTTT. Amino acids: CSARATGKNTGELFF.

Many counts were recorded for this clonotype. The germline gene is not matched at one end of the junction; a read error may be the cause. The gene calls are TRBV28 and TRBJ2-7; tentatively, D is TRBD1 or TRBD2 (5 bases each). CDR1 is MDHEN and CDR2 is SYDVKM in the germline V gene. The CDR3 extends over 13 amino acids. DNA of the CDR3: TGTGCCAGCAGTGCCGTGGGGGAACCTAAGACCGACTTC. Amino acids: CASSAVGEPKTDF.

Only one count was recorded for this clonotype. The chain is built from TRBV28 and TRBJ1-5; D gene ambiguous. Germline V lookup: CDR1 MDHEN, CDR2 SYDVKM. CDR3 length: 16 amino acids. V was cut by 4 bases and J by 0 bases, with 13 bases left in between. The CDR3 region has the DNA TGTGCCAGCAGTTCAAGGGTTTCCTTTAGCAATCAGCCCCAGCATTTT. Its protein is CASSSRVSFSNQPQHF. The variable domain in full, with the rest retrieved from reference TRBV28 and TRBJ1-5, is DVKVTQSSRYLVKRTGEKVFLECVQDMDHENMFWYRQDPGLGLRLIYFSYDVKMKEKGDIPEGYSVSREKKERFSLILESASTNQTSMYLCASSSRVSFSNQPQHFGDGTRLSIL.

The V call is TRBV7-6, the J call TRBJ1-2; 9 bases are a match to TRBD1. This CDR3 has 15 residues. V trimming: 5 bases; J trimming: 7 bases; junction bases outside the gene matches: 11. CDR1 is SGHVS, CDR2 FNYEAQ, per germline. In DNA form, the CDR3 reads TGTGCCAGCAGCGGGTCCGGGACAGGGTTCGGTGGCTACACCTTC. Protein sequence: CASSGSGTGFGGYTF.

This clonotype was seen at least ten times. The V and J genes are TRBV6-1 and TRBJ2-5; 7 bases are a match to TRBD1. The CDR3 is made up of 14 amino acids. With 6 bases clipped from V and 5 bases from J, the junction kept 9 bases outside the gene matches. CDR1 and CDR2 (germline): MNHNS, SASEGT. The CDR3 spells CASRTLTGLETQYF. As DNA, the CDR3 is TGTGCCAGCAGAACCCTGACAGGGTTGGAGACCCAGTACTTC.

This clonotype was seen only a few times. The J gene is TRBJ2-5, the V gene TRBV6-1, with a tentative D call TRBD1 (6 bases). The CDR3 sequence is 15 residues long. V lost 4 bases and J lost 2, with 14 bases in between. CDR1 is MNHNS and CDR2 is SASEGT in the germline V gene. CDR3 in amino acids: CASSGTPGQQETQYF. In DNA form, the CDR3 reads TGTGCCAGCAGTGGGACCCCGGGACAACAAGAGACCCAGTACTTC.

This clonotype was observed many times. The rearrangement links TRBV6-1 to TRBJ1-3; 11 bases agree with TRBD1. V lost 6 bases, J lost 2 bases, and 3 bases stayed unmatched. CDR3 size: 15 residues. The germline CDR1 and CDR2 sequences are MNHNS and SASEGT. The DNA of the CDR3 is TGTGCCAGCAGAAGGACAGGGGGCACTGGAAACACCATATATTTT. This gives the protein CASRRTGGTGNTIYF.

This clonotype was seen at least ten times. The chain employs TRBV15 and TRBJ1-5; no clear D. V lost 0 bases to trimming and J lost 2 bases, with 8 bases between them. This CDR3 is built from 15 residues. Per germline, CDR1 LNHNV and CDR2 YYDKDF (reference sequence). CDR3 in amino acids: CATSRDRLGNQPQHF. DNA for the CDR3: TGTGCCACCAGCAGAGATCGCCTGGGCAATCAGCCCCAGCATTTT.

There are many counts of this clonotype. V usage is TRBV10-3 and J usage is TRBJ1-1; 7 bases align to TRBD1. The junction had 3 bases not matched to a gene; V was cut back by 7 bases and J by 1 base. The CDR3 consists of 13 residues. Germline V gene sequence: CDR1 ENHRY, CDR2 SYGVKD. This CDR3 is CAITTGPNTEAFF. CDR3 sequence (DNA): TGTGCCATCACGACAGGGCCGAACACTGAAGCTTTCTTT.

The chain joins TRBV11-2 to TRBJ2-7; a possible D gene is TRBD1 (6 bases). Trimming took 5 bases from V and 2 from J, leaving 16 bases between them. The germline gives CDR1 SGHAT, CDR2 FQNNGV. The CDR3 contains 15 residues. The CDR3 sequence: CASSLTRTVTYEQYF. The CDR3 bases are TGTGCCAGCAGCCTAACAAGGACAGTTACCTACGAGCAGTACTTC.

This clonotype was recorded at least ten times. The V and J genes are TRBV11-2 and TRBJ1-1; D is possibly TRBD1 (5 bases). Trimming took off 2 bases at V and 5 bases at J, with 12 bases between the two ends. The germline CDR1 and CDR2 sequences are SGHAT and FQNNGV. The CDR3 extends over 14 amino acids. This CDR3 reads CASSLTNTGTEAFF. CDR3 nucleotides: TGTGCCAGCAGCTTAACCAACACAGGAACTGAAGCTTTCTTT.

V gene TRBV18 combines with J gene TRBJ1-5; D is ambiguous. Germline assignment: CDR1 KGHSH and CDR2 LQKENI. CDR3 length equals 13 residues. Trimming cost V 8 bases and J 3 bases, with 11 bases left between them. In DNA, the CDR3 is TGTGCCAGCACCCCGGGAAACAATCAGCCCCAGCATTTT. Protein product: CASTPGNNQPQHF.

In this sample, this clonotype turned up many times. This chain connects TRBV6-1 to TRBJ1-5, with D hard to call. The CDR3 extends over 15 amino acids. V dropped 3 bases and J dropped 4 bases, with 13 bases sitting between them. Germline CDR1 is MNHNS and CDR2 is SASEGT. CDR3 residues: CASSDPTRPNQPQHF. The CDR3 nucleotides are TGTGCCAGCAGTGATCCTACACGGCCGAATCAGCCCCAGCATTTT.

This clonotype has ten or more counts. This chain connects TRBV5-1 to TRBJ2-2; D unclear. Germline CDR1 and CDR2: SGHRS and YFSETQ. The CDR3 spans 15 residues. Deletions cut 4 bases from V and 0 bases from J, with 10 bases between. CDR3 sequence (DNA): TGCGCCAGCAGCCTCGAGGTTTCGAACACCGGGGAGCTGTTTTTT. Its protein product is CASSLEVSNTGELFF. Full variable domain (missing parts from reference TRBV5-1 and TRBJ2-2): KAGVTQTPRYLIKTRGQQVTLSCSPISGHRSVSWYQQTPGQGLQFLFEYFSETQRNKGNFPGRFSGRQFSNSRSEMNVSTLELGDSALYLCASSLEVSNTGELFFGEGSRLTVL.

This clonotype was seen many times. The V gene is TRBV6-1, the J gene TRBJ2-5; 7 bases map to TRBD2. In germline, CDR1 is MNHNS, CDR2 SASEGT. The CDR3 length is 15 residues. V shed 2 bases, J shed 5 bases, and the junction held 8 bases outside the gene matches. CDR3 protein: CASSEMSREWETQYF. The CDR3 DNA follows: TGTGCCAGCAGTGAAATGTCGCGGGAGTGGGAGACCCAGTACTTC.

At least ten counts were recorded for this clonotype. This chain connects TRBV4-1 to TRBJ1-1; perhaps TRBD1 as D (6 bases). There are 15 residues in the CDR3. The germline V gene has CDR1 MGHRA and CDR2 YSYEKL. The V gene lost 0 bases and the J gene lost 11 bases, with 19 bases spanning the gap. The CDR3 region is CASSQDRPQGRGAFF. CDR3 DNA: TGCGCCAGCAGCCAAGATAGGCCCCAGGGGCGTGGGGCTTTCTTT.

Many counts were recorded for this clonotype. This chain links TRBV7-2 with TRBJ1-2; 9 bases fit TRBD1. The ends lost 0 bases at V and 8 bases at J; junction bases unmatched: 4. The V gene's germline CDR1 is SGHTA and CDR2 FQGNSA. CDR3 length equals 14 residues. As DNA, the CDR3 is TGTGCCAGCAGCTTAGCGGGGACAGGGAGGGGCTACACCTTC. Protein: CASSLAGTGRGYTF.

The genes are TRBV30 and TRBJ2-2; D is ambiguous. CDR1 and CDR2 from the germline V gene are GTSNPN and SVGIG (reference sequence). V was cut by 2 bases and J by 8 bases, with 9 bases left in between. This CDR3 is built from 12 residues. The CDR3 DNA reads TGTGCCTGGAGTTCCGGTCCAGGGGAGCTGTTTTTT. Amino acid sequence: CAWSSGPGELFF. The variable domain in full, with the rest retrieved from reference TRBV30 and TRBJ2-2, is SQTIHQWPATLVQPVGSPLSLECTVEGTSNPNLYWYRQAAGRGLQLLFYSVGIGQISSEVPQNLSASRPQDRQFILSSKKLLLSDSGFYLCAWSSGPGELFFGEGSRLTVL.

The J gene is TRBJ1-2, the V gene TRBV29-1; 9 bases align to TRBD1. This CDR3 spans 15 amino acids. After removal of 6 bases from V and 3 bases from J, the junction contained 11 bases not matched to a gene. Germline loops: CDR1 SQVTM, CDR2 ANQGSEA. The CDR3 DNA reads TGCAGCGTCTCCCTTTTGACAGGGGGTGACTATGGCTACACCTTC. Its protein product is CSVSLLTGGDYGYTF.

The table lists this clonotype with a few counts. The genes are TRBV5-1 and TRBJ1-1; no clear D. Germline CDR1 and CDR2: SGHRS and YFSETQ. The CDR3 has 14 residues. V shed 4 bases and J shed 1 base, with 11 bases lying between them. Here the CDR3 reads CASSMSVGNTEAFF. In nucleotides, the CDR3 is TGCGCCAGCAGCATGTCGGTAGGGAACACTGAAGCTTTCTTT.

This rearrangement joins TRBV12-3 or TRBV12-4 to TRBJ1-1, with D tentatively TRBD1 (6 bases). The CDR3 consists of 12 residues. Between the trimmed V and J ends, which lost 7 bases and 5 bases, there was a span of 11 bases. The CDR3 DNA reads TGTGCCAGCAACACAGGGTGGACTGAAGCTTTCTTT. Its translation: CASNTGWTEAFF.

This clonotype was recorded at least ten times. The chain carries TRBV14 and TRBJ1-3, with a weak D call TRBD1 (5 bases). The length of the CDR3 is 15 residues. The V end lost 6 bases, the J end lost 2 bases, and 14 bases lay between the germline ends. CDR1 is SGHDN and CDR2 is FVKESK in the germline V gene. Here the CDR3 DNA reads TGTGCCAGCAGTCCGCGGGGGACGCCTGGAAACACCATATATTTT. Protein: CASSPRGTPGNTIYF.